This T cell receptor (beta chain) was profiled in a study of shared clonotypes between healthy human individuals. Study-wide results and caveats: Of the naive CD4 clonotypes, roughly 5% were shared across a few donors.

A roughly 200 ng quantity of DNA, some 30,000 T cell genomes, went into the sorted-subset replicate PCRs. Assay used: immunoSEQ multiplex PCR; TCRdb lists only in-frame clones, some missing. The table records 1,500,000 or so clones, roughly 96% of them present only once. V was clipped by 4 bases and J by 5 bases; unmatched bases: 4. The germline gives CDR1 ENHRY, CDR2 SYGVKD. This CDR3 is built from 15 residues. Comments on this clone: Its matching antigen is unknown.

Healthy HIV-negative adults with no recent acute infections or vaccinations were recruited as donors. Naive CD4+ cells were CD45RA-selected; the remaining cells were memory. The chain recombines TRBV10-3 with TRBJ1-4; 10 bases line up with TRBD1. This clonotype originated in a man aged 30 to 45 in good health. Sequenced sample: naive CD4+ T cells sorted from blood. The subset here: CD45RA+ positively selected. CDR3 coding DNA: TGTGCCATCAGTGCTGGGACAGGGGACAATGAAAAACTGTTTTTT. It codes for CAISAGTGDNEKLFF.